The present entry profiles one TCR beta chain with its context. The antigen remains unidentified. While the first cohort had 650 to 850 subjects, the donors belonged to the separate validation cohort of about 130 subjects. This sample stems from a study of cytomegalovirus exposure and HLA in healthy donors. Study results and caveats: Published work reported that the classifier diagnosed cytomegalovirus status with high specificity and sensitivity. Whilst most TCR sequences proved rare, a subset of public TCRs occurred across many donors. Cytomegalovirus association was assigned to 170 or so TCR beta chains.

The CDR3 is made up of 14 amino acids. V gave up 3 bases and J gave up 6 bases; unmatched junction bases: 8. CDR1 and CDR2 from the germline V gene are GTSNPN and SVGIG (reference sequence). The assay was immunoSEQ multiplex PCR, and TCRdb's table has in-frame clones only and misses some. The sample has around 190,000 clones; approximately 86% are singletons. Source material: PBMCs. The origin of this receptor is a man aged 25 to 45 in good health and CMV-seropositive. The genes are TRBV30 and TRBJ2-3, with 8 bases lining up with TRBD1. The DNA of the CDR3 is TGTGCCTGGAGCCCGGGACAGGCCACCGATACGCAGTATTTT. Translating gives CAWSPGQATDTQYF.